The T cell receptor (beta chain) described here comes from a study of shared clonotypes between healthy human individuals. General study findings and limits: Sharing across several donors was seen in 4% to 5.5% of naive CD4 clonotypes. Generally, naive subsets came out with larger estimated richness than memory subsets.

Naive CD8 populations comprised CD45RO-negative cells positively selected for CCR7, excluding terminally differentiated effector memory CD45RA+ cells. The germline V gene encodes CDR1 MNHEY and CDR2 SVGAGI. The CDR3 runs to 15 residues. With 2 bases clipped from V and 4 bases from J, the junction kept 8 bases outside the gene matches. In regard to this clone: No antigen is known for it.

The authors distributed each subset's genomic DNA evenly over several immunoSEQ plates. The authors loaded 200 ng DNA, 28,000 or so T cell genomes, into sorted-subset replicate PCRs. Sequenced by immunoSEQ multiplex PCR; TCRdb stores in-frame clones only, minus some. This sample yields about 550,000 clones, of which around 95% are seen a single time; around 0.11% belongs to the top ten. Sequences were obtained from naive CD8+ T cells sorted from blood. The TCR comes from a woman younger than 45 in good health. The chain combines TRBV6-5 with TRBJ2-7; TRBD2 matches 7 bases. CDR3 protein: CASSYGAGALYEQYF. The CDR3 coding sequence is TGTGCCAGCAGTTACGGCGCGGGAGCGCTGTACGAGCAGTACTTC.